These 22 T cell receptor beta chains came from one sample sequenced in a study of T-cell reconstitution after alpha-beta-depleted transplantation in children. Library preparation (for TCRbeta) was performed with unique molecular identifiers. TCRdb itself ran the PCR reads through MiXCR, one entry per CDR3 protein. The sample has 150,000 to 200,000 distinct CDR3 sequences, 11% seen once. Sequenced material: PBMCs, taken before TCRalphabeta/CD19-depleted stem cell transplant. All receptors come from a boy aged 2-15 years with acute myeloid leukemia, due to receive a stem cell transplant.

Many counts were recorded for this clonotype. This CDR3 fails to terminate in the conserved phenylalanine or tryptophan, so it likely reflects a read error. Because the CDR3's place on the DNA is in doubt, the DNA is left out and the CDR3 is given as listed by TCRdb. The rearrangement joins TRBV9 to TRBJ2-3; the table's D call, TRBD2, was not checked against the DNA. Germline V gene lookup returns CDR1 SGDLS and CDR2 YYNGEE. A total of 12 residues make up the CDR3, ends included. CDR3 sequence reads: CASSVDLQVWQG.

This clonotype was counted ten times or more. The V call is TRBV20-1, the J call TRBJ2-1; the D is unclear. The CDR3 covers 11 residues. Deletions cut 3 bases from V and 5 bases from J, with 5 bases between. The germline CDR1 and CDR2 sequences are DFQATT and SNEGSKA (reference sequence). The CDR3 DNA is TGCAGTGCTAGGGTAAACAATGAGCAGTTCTTC. This sequence encodes CSARVNNEQFF.

Of note for this clonotype: A much larger clone differs from this one at a single base, so this may be a read error. The gene calls are TRBV20-1 and TRBJ1-3; D ambiguous. There are 14 residues in the CDR3. V dropped 3 bases and J dropped 0 bases, with 9 bases sitting between them. The germline CDR1 and CDR2 sequences are DFQATT and SNEGSKA (reference sequence). The CDR3, as DNA: TGCAGTGCTAGCGACGGATCCTCTGGAAACACCATATATTTT. As protein: CSASDGSSGNTIYF.

This clonotype came up many times. The rearrangement joins TRBV5-4 to TRBJ2-7; D gene uncertain. Germline lookup yields CDR1 SGHNT and CDR2 YYREEE (reference sequence). The CDR3 has 12 residues. Trimming cost V 2 bases and J 3 bases, with 6 bases left between them. The CDR3 bases are TGTGCCAGCAGCTTCCCGGGCTACGAGCAGTACTTC. It is translated as CASSFPGYEQYF.

In this sample, this clonotype turned up many times. The CDR3: CASSLGQGFGYTF. CDR3 DNA sequence: TGTGCCAGCAGTTTGGGACAGGGTTTTGGCTACACCTTC. The chain is built from TRBV12-3 or TRBV12-4 and TRBJ1-2; 9 bases are shared with TRBD1. This CDR3 contains 13 residues. With 3 bases clipped from V and 7 bases from J, the junction kept 3 bases outside the gene matches.

The sample holds many counts of this clonotype. The rearrangement links TRBV20-1 to TRBJ2-4, with 7 positions matching TRBD2. The junction had 11 bases not matched to a gene; V was cut back by 6 bases and J by 0 bases. This CDR3 contains 16 residues. CDR1 and CDR2 from the germline V gene are DFQATT and SNEGSKA (reference sequence). The CDR3 loop reads CSALGLREVAKNIQYF. CDR3 bases: TGCAGTGCCCTGGGGCTCCGGGAGGTAGCCAAAAACATTCAGTACTTC.

This clonotype was counted ten times or more. The rearrangement joins TRBV11-2 to TRBJ2-2; D is unresolved. CDR1 and CDR2 from the germline V gene are SGHAT and FQNNGV. V gave up 3 bases and J gave up 7 bases, with 6 bases separating them. The CDR3 has 12 residues. CDR3 DNA: TGTGCCAGCAGCTTTTATAACGGGGAGCTGTTTTTT. It encodes CASSFYNGELFF. Filled out from reference TRBV11-2 and TRBJ2-2, the complete variable domain reads EAGVAQSPRYKIIEKRQSVAFWCNPISGHATLYWYQQILGQGPKLLIQFQNNGVVDDSQLPKDRFSAERLKGVDSTLKIQPAKLEDSAVYLCASSFYNGELFFGEGSRLTVL.

This clonotype showed up many times. J is TRBJ1-1 and V is TRBV9; D gene uncertain. This CDR3 has 15 residues. V was trimmed by 0 bases and J by 1 base, leaving 10 bases between them. In germline, CDR1 is SGDLS, CDR2 YYNGEE. CDR3: CASSVGAGKNTEAFF. The CDR3, as DNA: TGTGCCAGCAGCGTAGGGGCAGGAAAGAACACTGAAGCTTTCTTT.

The rearrangement uses TRBV6-1 and TRBJ1-6, with a possible D match to TRBD1 (6 bases). The V and J ends lost 6 bases and 2 bases respectively, with 11 bases between them. Germline values: CDR1 MNHNS, CDR2 SASEGT. This CDR3 is built from 15 residues. CDR3 residues: CASRGSGAYNSPLHF. Written as DNA, the CDR3 is TGTGCCAGCAGGGGGTCAGGGGCCTATAATTCACCCCTCCACTTT.

The genes are TRBV4-1 and TRBJ1-4, with D perhaps matching TRBD1 (5 bases). This CDR3 has 14 amino acids. V was cut by 4 bases and J by 3 bases, with 9 bases left in between. Germline CDR1 is MGHRA and CDR2 is YSYEKL. CDR3 in DNA: TGCGCCAGCAGCCGTTGGGGGGCTAATGAAAAACTGTTTTTT. Protein product: CASSRWGANEKLFF.

To note about this clonotype: This clone may be a read error of a much larger clone one base away. The chain is built from TRBV6-1 and TRBJ2-3; perhaps TRBD2 as D (6 bases). V was cut by 8 bases and J by 2 bases, with 14 bases left in between. Germline V gene lookup returns CDR1 MNHNS and CDR2 SASEGT. This CDR3 spans 14 amino acids. The CDR3 reads CASCRRGDTDTQYF. The CDR3 DNA is TGTGCCAGCTGTCGGCGGGGAGACACAGATACGCAGTATTTT.

The table lists this clonotype with many counts. The chain is built from TRBV27 and TRBJ2-7; D call uncertain. The CDR3 has 13 amino acids. Germline CDR1 is MNHEY and CDR2 is SMNVEV (reference sequence). The V end was cut by 8 bases, the J end by 6 bases, with 17 bases between. In nucleotides, the CDR3 is TGTGCCAGCTACGTATCGGCCCATGGCGAGCAGTACTTC. Protein product: CASYVSAHGEQYF.

This clonotype has ten or more counts. This CDR3 reads CASSFSGRGPSYGYTF. CDR3 coding DNA: TGTGCCAGCAGCTTTTCCGGGCGGGGTCCAAGCTATGGCTACACCTTC. This chain joins TRBV12-3 or TRBV12-4 and TRBJ1-2; D is unclear. V was pared by 6 bases and J by 4 bases, with 21 bases between. The CDR3 covers 16 residues.

In this sample, this clonotype turned up many times. The chain uses TRBV2 and TRBJ2-4; 7 nucleotides match TRBD2. Germline-derived CDR1 and CDR2 are SNHLY and FYNNEI. This CDR3 has 14 residues. With V trimmed by 1 base and J by 7 bases, 4 bases remained unmatched. CDR3 sequence: CASSEGGGWNIQYF. DNA of the CDR3: TGTGCCAGCAGTGAAGGGGGGGGGTGGAACATTCAGTACTTC.

This clonotype was seen ten or more times. The CDR3 loop reads CSARSVMTDTQYF. DNA of the CDR3: TGCAGTGCTAGATCCGTAATGACAGATACGCAGTATTTT. The chain joins TRBV20-1 to TRBJ2-3; D unresolved. Germline V CDR1 and CDR2: DFQATT, SNEGSKA (reference sequence). The CDR3 sequence is 13 residues long. The ends were cut back, 2 bases at V and 3 bases at J, with 9 bases in the middle.

The rearrangement joins TRBV30 to TRBJ1-5; tentative D call: TRBD1 (6 bases). Trimming took off 3 bases at V and 3 bases at J, with 15 bases between the two ends. CDR3 size: 15 residues. Germline assignment: CDR1 GTSNPN and CDR2 SVGIG (reference sequence). Written as DNA, the CDR3 is TGTGCCTGGAGGAGGGGGGATCTTCTCAATCAGCCCCAGCATTTT. It is translated as CAWRRGDLLNQPQHF.

This clonotype was counted many times. This rearrangement joins TRBV12-3 or TRBV12-4 to TRBJ2-7; 7 nucleotides line up with TRBD2. J gave up 4 bases and V 4 bases, and 7 bases lay outside the gene matches. This CDR3 comprises 14 residues. The CDR3 protein is CASSWGGAIYEQYF. The CDR3 nucleotides read TGTGCCAGCAGTTGGGGGGGTGCGATATACGAGCAGTACTTC.

This clonotype was counted at least ten times. The chain links TRBV28 to TRBJ1-3; D is perhaps TRBD1 (5 bases). CDR1 is MDHEN, CDR2 SYDVKM, per germline. This CDR3 has 13 residues. Trimming left V 7 bases short and J 2 bases short, with 9 bases between. The CDR3: CASTGTAGNTIYF. CDR3 bases: TGTGCCAGCACCGGGACCGCTGGAAACACCATATATTTT.

This clonotype showed up many times. The CDR3 nucleotides read TGTGCTAGTGGTTCCGAGGAGACCCAGTACTTC. This codes for CASGSEETQYF. V is TRBV12-5 and J is TRBJ2-5, with unresolved D. Trimming took 4 bases from V and 5 from J, leaving 5 bases between them. This CDR3 is built from 11 residues. Germline lookup yields CDR1 LGHNT and CDR2 FRNRAP.

This clonotype turned up a few times. It may be a read error: a sequence one base away is much more abundant. J is TRBJ1-2 and V is TRBV20-1, with D uncertain. The germline gives CDR1 DFQATT, CDR2 SNEGSKA (reference sequence). This CDR3 has 13 residues. The CDR3 bases are TGCAGTGCTAGAGTAGAACTCAACTATGGCTACCCCTTC. Amino acids: CSARVELNYGYPF.

This chain joins TRBV28 and TRBJ2-7; D unresolved. Germline lookup yields CDR1 MDHEN and CDR2 SYDVKM. The CDR3 is 17 residues long. The CDR3 DNA reads TGTGCCAGCAGTCCTCGGTCGGTTGGCCATAGCTCCTACGGGCAGTACGTC. The encoded protein is CASSPRSVGHSSYGQYV.

This clonotype was seen at least ten times. CDR3 protein: CASRNSGAPIQYF. CDR3 nucleotide sequence: TGTGCCAGCAGGAATAGCGGGGCCCCCATTCAGTACTTC. The rearrangement links TRBV14 to TRBJ2-4, with 8 bases lining up with TRBD2. This CDR3 has 13 amino acids. CDR1 SGHDN and CDR2 FVKESK come from the germline V gene. Trimming took 6 bases from V and 9 from J; bases not matched to a gene: 7.